This TCR beta chain comes out of a study of control samples from healthy donors and cancer patients. Clones were read by immunoSEQ multiplex PCR, and TCRdb kept only the in-frame ones, dropping some. The table lists roughly 120,000 clones, around nine tenths of them singletons. Trimming stripped 8 bases from V and 7 bases from J, with 17 bases between. Per the germline V gene, CDR1 is LNHDA and CDR2 is SQIVND (reference sequence). The CDR3 loop spans 13 amino acids. The chain carries TRBV19 and TRBJ1-1; D is ambiguous. This receptor was obtained from a young man in good health. The sample taken for sequencing was blood. The CDR3 nucleotides are TGTGCCAGTTATGACGTATCCCCAGTTGAAGCTTTCTTT. Amino acid sequence: CASYDVSPVEAFF.